This T cell receptor beta chain was observed in a study of T cells in localized non-small cell lung cancer. Notes on the study in general: Heterogeneity is still possible, as just one tumor region was sequenced. Paired adjacent lung recovered a median approximately 57 of the top 100 tumor clones.

CDR3 size: 18 residues. Germline CDR1 MGHRA, CDR2 YSYEKL. V lost 0 bases and J 2 bases, leaving 20 bases between the germline ends. TCRdb's copy holds only in-frame clones and misses some; the assay was immunoSEQ multiplex PCR. The data hold 90,000 or so clones, with 80% to 90% observed a single time. About this clone: Its antigen is unidentified.

This specimen consisted of peripheral blood, obtained before any cancer treatment. This chain uses TRBV4-1 with TRBJ2-7, with D possibly matching TRBD1 (5 bases). This clonotype originated in a man between 40 and 70 years old with stage I squamous cell lung carcinoma. Here the CDR3 reads CASSQDRTMGQFTYEQYF. In nucleotides, the CDR3 is TGCGCCAGCAGCCAAGATCGGACCATGGGGCAGTTTACCTACGAGCAGTACTTC.